This entry is about one TCR beta chain. Its cognate antigen is unknown. These data originate in a study of cytomegalovirus exposure and HLA in healthy donors. The study, taken as a whole, reports: Specificity of a few CMV-associated chains for CMV antigens was verified in vitro.

Produced via immunoSEQ multiplex PCR; TCRdb's table is partial and in-frame only. Altogether 250,000 to 350,000 clones are present, around nine tenths being singletons, with the ten largest covering about 0.85%. The receptor's source is a woman aged 18 to 35 in good health and CMV-seronegative. Sequenced material: PBMCs.

The CDR3 region has the DNA TGTGCCAGCAGTTACTCGCGACAGACATACGAGCAGTACTTC. Protein sequence: CASSYSRQTYEQYF. The chain combines TRBV6-6 with TRBJ2-7, with a possible D match to TRBD1 (5 bases). Between the trimmed V and J ends, which lost 0 bases and 4 bases, there was a span of 10 bases. The CDR3 has 14 amino acids. The germline V gene has CDR1 MNHNY and CDR2 SVGAGI (reference sequence).